This TCR beta chain came from a study of cytomegalovirus exposure and HLA in healthy donors (dated by TCRdb to about 2017). Concerning the study at large: An earlier analysis of approximately 590 of the donors reported approximately 290 Gb of sequence data and about 100 million unique TCR beta sequences from about 179 million T cells. About 280 gigabases of sequencing data and approximately 91 million unique TCR sequences made up an early release that covered several hundred HLA-typed donors. Among the roughly 430 genotyped donors, roughly 80% belonged to the genetic ancestry cluster associated with self-reported Caucasian donors. The study was designed to test whether signatures of past pathogen exposure could be identified by cataloging public T cell receptors. The study used immunosequencing to profile the T cell repertoires of some 600 subjects and linked those repertoires to cytomegalovirus serostatus. Besides the first cohort of approximately 670 subjects, a separate validation cohort made up of over 100 different subjects was used. The study combined high-throughput TCR immunosequencing, statistical association of individual TCRs with disease status, and machine learning to predict cytomegalovirus infection status. A later analysis re-examined previously published TCR beta repertoires from more than 650 donors and added high-resolution HLA genotyping to investigate patterns of TCR occurrence. Rather than drawing on any new phenotypic data, the later analysis identified candidate immune exposures from TCR beta sequences and the way those sequences occurred across donors. To decide whether each TCR beta V gene segment behaved as functional or pseudogenic, an earlier analysis of fewer than 750 of the donors relied on high-throughput TCR beta sequencing. Donor age, sex, ethnicity and CMV serostatus were compiled alongside the repertoire data. Genome-wide SNP genotypes for about three fifths of the roughly 670 donors were used in a later genetic analysis, which treated that subset as a discovery cohort. Every repertoire in the discovery cohort had been generated on one and the same sequencing platform. Class I and class II HLA loci were covered by the typing at four-digit resolution. Typing coverage differed by locus: A, B, C, DRB1 and DQB1 were typed in about 620-630 donors, DQA1 in 522, DPA1 in 600 to 610, and DPB1 in 450 to 490. Because of strong linkage in the cohort, roughly five DR-DQ haplotypes were treated as single units for association and clustering. Among about 390 genotyped donors of the cohort, an average of around 240,000 unique TCR beta nucleotide sequences were sequenced per donor, roughly 18% of them non-productive. The paper as a whole reports these results and caveats: The presence/absence analyses assumed that sequencing depth was roughly uniform across donors, and that assumption may not be true. Several of the top co-occurrence clusters appeared to be linked to parvovirus B19, influenza, CMV and Epstein-Barr virus, according to a later analysis. An association between a missense DCLRE1C variant and V-gene and J-gene trimming of TCR beta chains was found in a later genetic analysis and replicated in an independent cohort. Approximately 18 rarely observed V segments, including chromosome 9 orphons, were excluded from the earlier analysis of about 610 of the donors because counts were too low. Linkage disequilibrium might explain the correlated functional status among segregating V segments, but an unknown experimental factor could not be ruled out. In this cohort, only TCR beta chains were sequenced, and detectable features were limited by the absence of alpha or paired-chain data. The study listed 164 TCR beta chains as associated with cytomegalovirus. The classifier was reported to diagnose cytomegalovirus status with high specificity and sensitivity in both the original cohort and the validation cohort. A cluster of highly shared sequence variants was judged likely to be a technical artifact of the sequencing pipeline. The authors suggested that the approach could potentially be generalized to other disease states and immunological phenotypes. A further reported finding was that TCR beta sequences accurately predicted the HLA-A and HLA-B alleles for most subjects in the first cohort. When HLA alleles, especially DR and DQ, strongly co-occurred, TCR associations were difficult to assign to individual alleles. In a later analysis, most CMV-associated TCR beta chains were found to appear HLA-restricted, with HLA associations seemingly driven largely by CMV exposure. Three of the identified cytomegalovirus-associated TCR beta chains were confirmed in vitro to be specific for cytomegalovirus antigens. Most TCR sequences were seen in very few donors, while some public TCRs were found in many individuals. A later genetic analysis reported fewer N-insertions in productive TCRs among donors in an Asian-associated ancestry cluster than the roughly 620-donor mean. Specific HLA alleles were associated with roughly 17,000 TCR beta sequences at a false discovery rate of 0.05 in a later analysis. Compared with equally common non-associated chains, HLA-associated TCR beta chains in a later analysis were more clonally expanded and had lower generation probabilities. In a later analysis, the rate of TCR association differed among HLA loci, with DRB1 alleles having the most associated TCRs and HLA-C alleles having the fewest. CMV serostatus was the only immune exposure information available for the cohort. In an earlier analysis of more than 450 of the donors, most TCR beta V segments were observed in productive rearrangements about 87% or about 30% of the time, broadly matching IMGT annotations. Because HLA typing was missing for some donors at each locus, association tests included only the typed subset.

About this clone itself: It has no known antigen specificity. Base quality data are lacking; no much larger clone is found one base away.

The cohort was made up of hundreds of healthy bone marrow donors. At the time of sampling, every cohort member was nominally healthy, though immune exposures that went unrecorded were likely present. The donor tested CMV seronegative, placing the donor among the 350 or so seronegative members of the cohort. A peripheral blood sample was collected from each donor, and TCR beta sequencing was performed on peripheral blood mononuclear cells. Genomic DNA extraction from the blood cell samples was performed with the Qiagen DNeasy Blood Extraction Kit. The library relied on the immunoSEQ multiplex PCR assay. For the multiplex PCR, a mixture combining 60 forward primers for TCR Vbeta segments and 13 reverse primers for TCR Jbeta segments was used. The CDR3 region of rearranged TCR beta genes was amplified from genomic DNA by a multiplex PCR assay. Amplified TCR beta libraries were sequenced as 87-base-pair reads on the Illumina HiSeq System. On the study's bioinformatics: Across the 670 or so repertoires, a later analysis counted some 81 million unique TCR beta chains, approximately 10 million of which were shared by at least two donors. To remove PCR and sequencing errors, raw reads were error-corrected and collapsed into unique sequences using a nearest-neighbor algorithm that merged closely related sequences. To assign V, D and J gene segments, CDR3 sequences were aligned to IMGT reference sequences. For a sequence to be retained, a match of at least six nucleotides to both a V gene segment and a J gene segment was required. A rearrangement was called productive if the CDR3 had no stop codons and remained in frame with V and J, and every other rearrangement was called non-productive. CDR3 was defined by IMGT convention, running from the second conserved V-encoded cysteine to the conserved J-encoded phenylalanine. In an earlier analysis of around 600 of the donors, sequences lacking an unambiguous match to a single V gene segment were excluded. An earlier analysis of almost 600 of the donors classified V segments as functional when productive rearrangements were above 56.7% and as segregating when the standard deviation between donors was above 5%. A statistical classification framework was built to diagnose cytomegalovirus status from the catalog of TCR beta chain sequences. In a later analysis, V and J genes were assigned by comparing TCR nucleotide sequences against IMGT/GENE-DB human TR gene sequences. The TCRdist pipeline was used in a later analysis to assign CDR3 sequences and most-parsimonious VDJ recombination scenarios. In a later analysis, each TCR beta chain was defined by its CDR3 amino acid sequence together with its V-gene family, and reads lacking a unique V-gene family were excluded. In a later analysis, 450 to 600 highly shared, low-generation-probability nucleotide sequences were removed to address suspected cross-contamination and a sequencing artifact. In a later analysis, a clonal expansion index was calculated for each public chain from normalized within-repertoire ranks of inferred template counts. In a later analysis, generation probabilities were computed with a VDJ recombination model fitted to out-of-frame rearrangements, and the resulting probabilities were checked against IGoR. Hypergeometric tests were used in a later analysis to score TCR-TCR, TCR-HLA and TCR-CMV co-occurrence, with a repertoire-size bias correction applied to the TCR pairs. To estimate false discovery rates, a later analysis permuted the HLA or CMV assignments 20 times. In a later analysis, co-occurring TCRs were grouped with DBSCAN, and TCRdist sequence similarity was added when clustering was performed within HLA-allele-positive subsets. Repertoires with fewer than 30,000 or more than 120,000 public chains, plus five repertoires with anomalous nucleotide sharing, were excluded from co-occurrence clustering. The source is immuneACCESS, and TCRdb retained only in-frame sequences with V and J called. Part of the clones is not carried over; for the studies checked, unresolved V genes explain less than half of this, and the remainder is unexplained. V, J and clone size derive from that table, while D and trimming were established from the DNA sequence. The sample table lists around 160,000 clones, almost 80% of them with a count of one. The ten largest clones represent approximately 1.5% of the sample.

Specimen: PBMCs. The clonotype was recovered from a male donor in good health and CMV-seronegative.

The base sequence is TGTGCCAGCATCCTTTCTAGGGACAGGGGTTCAGATACGCAGTATTTT. Protein translation: CASILSRDRGSDTQYF. The sequence is built from TRBV7-2 and TRBJ2-3; 10 central bases correspond to TRBD1. The CDR3 holds 16 amino acids from the cysteine to the phenylalanine. Just the 48-base CDR3 DNA is kept, in frame starting at base 1. After removal of 7 bases from V and 4 bases from J, the junction retains 11 bases not matched to a gene. CDR1 is given as SGHTA and CDR2 as FQGNSA, both from the germline V gene.